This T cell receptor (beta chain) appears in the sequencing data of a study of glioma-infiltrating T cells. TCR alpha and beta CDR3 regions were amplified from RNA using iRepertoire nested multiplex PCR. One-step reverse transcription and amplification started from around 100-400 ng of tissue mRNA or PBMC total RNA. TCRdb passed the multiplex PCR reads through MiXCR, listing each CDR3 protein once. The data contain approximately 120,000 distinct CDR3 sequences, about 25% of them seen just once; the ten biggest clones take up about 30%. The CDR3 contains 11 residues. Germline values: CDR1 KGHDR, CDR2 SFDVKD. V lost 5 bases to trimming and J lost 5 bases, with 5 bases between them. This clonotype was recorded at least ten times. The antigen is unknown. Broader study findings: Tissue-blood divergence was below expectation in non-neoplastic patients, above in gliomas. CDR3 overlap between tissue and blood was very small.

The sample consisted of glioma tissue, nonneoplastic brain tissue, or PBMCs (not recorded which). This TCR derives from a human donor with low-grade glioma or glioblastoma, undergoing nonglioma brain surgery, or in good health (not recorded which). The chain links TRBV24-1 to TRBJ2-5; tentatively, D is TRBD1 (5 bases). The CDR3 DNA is TGTGCCACCAGTGCAGGGGAGACCCAGTACTTC. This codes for CATSAGETQYF.